A single sample is the source of the 22 T cell receptor beta chains below, sequenced in a study of technical replicates of blood from a handful of donors. Sequencing was performed with immunoSEQ multiplex PCR; in TCRdb, only in-frame clones are kept and a portion is missing. The data show roughly 82,000 clones, 75% to 95% seen once. The sequencing sample was made of T cells isolated from PBMCs. These receptors all stem from a human donor in good health.

This sequence joins TRBV19 and TRBJ2-7; D is perhaps TRBD1 (5 bases). CDR3 length: 16 residues. The V end was cut by 5 bases, the J end by 2 bases, with 19 bases between. The germline V gene encodes CDR1 LNHDA and CDR2 SQIVND (reference sequence). CDR3 loop: CASSPRVGRSPYEQYF. The DNA of the CDR3 is TGTGCCAGTAGTCCCAGGGTAGGCCGGAGCCCCTACGAGCAGTACTTC.

The chain links TRBV28 to TRBJ2-3; D remains unclear. Per the germline V gene, CDR1 is MDHEN and CDR2 is SYDVKM. Trimming pared 7 bases from V and 6 bases from J, leaving 14 bases between. CDR3 length: 13 amino acids. CDR3 residues: CASTLPPGDTQYF. CDR3 bases: TGTGCCAGCACGCTTCCCCCTGGCGATACGCAGTATTTT.

The CDR3 bases are TGTGCCAGCAGTTCGGAGACAGGGCATAGCAATCAGCCCCAGCATTTT. This encodes CASSSETGHSNQPQHF. V usage is TRBV28 and J usage is TRBJ1-5; 7 bases fit TRBD1. Germline loops: CDR1 MDHEN, CDR2 SYDVKM. CDR3 size: 16 residues. V shed 4 bases and J 0 bases; nucleotides not matched to a gene: 6.

V is TRBV11-2 and J is TRBJ1-1; D possibly corresponds to TRBD1 (5 bases). V dropped 4 bases and J dropped 4 bases, with 10 bases sitting between them. The CDR3 runs 13 residues. CDR1 is SGHAT, CDR2 FQNNGV, per germline. The chain's CDR3 is CASSSRQTTEAFF. CDR3 DNA sequence: TGTGCCAGCAGCTCACGACAGACCACTGAAGCTTTCTTT.

This sequence joins TRBV15 and TRBJ1-5; unclear D gene. V was trimmed by 1 base and J by 4 bases, leaving 14 bases between them. Germline V lookup: CDR1 LNHNV, CDR2 YYDKDF (reference sequence). CDR3 length: 16 residues. In DNA form, the CDR3 reads TGTGCCACCAGCAGAGCCCTGAGTCGGGTAAATCAGCCCCAGCATTTT. Its protein product is CATSRALSRVNQPQHF.

This chain uses TRBV14 with TRBJ1-6, with no clear D. The CDR3 extends over 14 amino acids. Germline V CDR1 and CDR2: SGHDN, FVKESK. Trimming removed 1 base from V and 9 bases from J, with 10 bases in between. The CDR3 sequence: CASSQGLFGSPLHF. The CDR3 nucleotides are TGTGCCAGCAGCCAAGGGTTATTCGGTTCACCCCTCCACTTT.

This chain connects TRBV9 to TRBJ1-3; no reliable D call. CDR1 is SGDLS and CDR2 is YYNGEE in the germline V gene. V lost 3 bases and J lost 6, with 13 bases in between. The CDR3 contains 14 residues. The CDR3 here is CASSAREGTNTIYF. The CDR3, as DNA: TGTGCCAGCAGCGCTAGGGAGGGCACAAACACCATATATTTT. Full variable domain (rest looked up from reference TRBV9 and TRBJ1-3): DSGVTQTPKHLITATGQRVTLRCSPRSGDLSVYWYQQSLDQGLQFLIQYYNGEERAKGNILERFSAQQFPDLHSELNLSSLELGDSALYFCASSAREGTNTIYFGEGSWLTVV.

This clone was seen just once. J is TRBJ1-5 and V is TRBV19; 8 bases are a match to TRBD1. The CDR3 is made up of 15 amino acids. The V gene end was trimmed by 3 bases and the J gene end by 7 bases; junction bases not matched to a gene: 8. The germline V gene has CDR1 LNHDA and CDR2 SQIVND (reference sequence). The DNA for the CDR3 is TGTGCCAGTAGTATGGAAGACAGGGGCTGGCAGCCCCAGCATTTT. It translates to CASSMEDRGWQPQHF.

This rearrangement joins TRBV11-1 to TRBJ2-5; D is perhaps TRBD1 (5 bases). The CDR3 runs to 15 residues. Germline assignment: CDR1 SGHAT and CDR2 FQDESV (reference sequence). Trimming stripped 8 bases from V and 2 bases from J, with 18 bases between. CDR3 in amino acids: CASGPSDTLQETQYF. CDR3 bases: TGTGCCAGCGGACCATCGGACACCCTACAAGAGACCCAGTACTTC.

On this clone: At one end, the junction sequence differs from germline, possibly due to a read error. V and J are TRBV4-1 and TRBJ2-6; D is possibly TRBD2 (6 bases). CDR1 and CDR2 from the germline V gene are MGHRA and YSYEKL. The CDR3 runs 17 residues. The CDR3 spells CASRQAEGRTGANVLTF. In DNA, the CDR3 is TGCGCCAGCAGACAAGCGGAGGGGAGAACTGGGGCCAACGTCCTGACTTTC.

CDR3 bases: TGTGCCAGCAGCTTGAAGTCGGCAGGCCAGCCCCAGCATTTT. It is translated as CASSLKSAGQPQHF. V is TRBV7-2 and J is TRBJ1-5; D remains ambiguous. Germline V gene lookup returns CDR1 SGHTA and CDR2 FQGNSA. Trimming cost V 3 bases and J 7 bases, with 13 bases left between them. The CDR3 contains 14 residues.

The chain uses TRBV11-1 and TRBJ1-1; the D is unclear. This CDR3 spans 15 amino acids. Deletions cut 1 base from V and 4 bases from J, with 13 bases between. Germline V gene lookup returns CDR1 SGHAT and CDR2 FQDESV (reference sequence). CDR3 sequence: CASSLEGAVGTEAFF. In DNA form, the CDR3 reads TGTGCCAGCAGCTTAGAAGGAGCGGTTGGCACTGAAGCTTTCTTT.

In this sample, this clone turned up once. The rearrangement uses TRBV5-1 and TRBJ2-1, with TRBD2 matching 11 bases. Germline CDR1 and CDR2: SGHRS and YFSETQ. The CDR3 loop spans 15 amino acids. J gave up 3 bases and V 1 base, and 0 bases lay outside the gene matches. Here the CDR3 DNA reads TGCGCCAGCAGCTTGCTAGCGGGGGGCTACAATGAGCAGTTCTTC. It translates to CASSLLAGGYNEQFF.

This clone came up once. The genes are TRBV28 and TRBJ2-1; a possible D gene is TRBD1 (6 bases). V was trimmed by 3 bases and J by 12 bases, leaving 9 bases between them. The CDR3 covers 11 residues. Germline loops: CDR1 MDHEN, CDR2 SYDVKM. DNA of the CDR3: TGTGCCAGCAGTTTGACAGGTGGGCAGTTCTTC. This sequence encodes CASSLTGGQFF. Complete variable domain (other parts from reference TRBV28 and TRBJ2-1): DVKVTQSSRYLVKRTGEKVFLECVQDMDHENMFWYRQDPGLGLRLIYFSYDVKMKEKGDIPEGYSVSREKKERFSLILESASTNQTSMYLCASSLTGGQFFGPGTRLTVL.

The chain links TRBV7-8 to TRBJ2-1; possibly TRBD2 for D (6 bases). The CDR3 length is 16 residues. V gave up 1 base and J gave up 9 bases, with 19 bases separating them. Germline V gene sequence: CDR1 SGHVS, CDR2 FQNEAQ. The CDR3 DNA reads as TGTGCCAGCAGCTTAGGACGGGCGATCGGAGGGATTGAGCAGTTCTTC. It specifies CASSLGRAIGGIEQFF.

The chain employs TRBV27 and TRBJ2-1; weak D call: TRBD2 (6 bases). The germline V gene encodes CDR1 MNHEY and CDR2 SMNVEV (reference sequence). The CDR3 totals 14 residues. V shed 7 bases and J shed 6 bases, with 16 bases lying between them. CDR3 coding DNA: TGTGCCAGCACGGCGGGAAATTTAGGCAATGAGCAGTTCTTC. Translated: CASTAGNLGNEQFF.

This sequence joins TRBV27 and TRBJ1-5, with a possible D match to TRBD1 (5 bases). The CDR3 spans 16 residues. Germline CDR1 reads MNHEY; CDR2 reads SMNVEV (reference sequence). Trimming pared 6 bases from V and 3 bases from J, leaving 18 bases between. CDR3 coding DNA: TGTGCCAGCAGAACTGAGCGGGACGGAAACAATCAGCCCCAGCATTTT. Translated: CASRTERDGNNQPQHF.

This clone was seen only once. This chain links TRBV27 with TRBJ1-2, with 7 bases fitting TRBD1. CDR1 is MNHEY, CDR2 SMNVEV, per germline (reference sequence). Trimming at V came to 5 bases and at J to 5 bases, leaving 11 bases not matched to a gene. CDR3 length equals 15 residues. CDR3 protein: CASSLRRDSPYGYTF. CDR3 DNA: TGTGCCAGCAGTCTGCGCCGGGACAGCCCTTATGGCTACACCTTC.

V is TRBV5-1 and J is TRBJ2-2; D is possibly TRBD1 (5 bases). Germline assignment: CDR1 SGHRS and CDR2 YFSETQ. The CDR3 has 15 amino acids. V was cut by 1 base and J by 1 base, with 8 bases left in between. The CDR3 protein is CASSLQGRNTGELFF. In nucleotides, the CDR3 is TGCGCCAGCAGCTTGCAGGGTAGGAACACCGGGGAGCTGTTTTTT.

The chain is built from TRBV5-4 and TRBJ2-1; the match to TRBD1 covers 7 bases. The CDR3 extends over 16 amino acids. V shed 4 bases, J shed 5 bases, and the junction held 12 bases outside the gene matches. Germline values: CDR1 SGHNT, CDR2 YYREEE (reference sequence). CDR3 protein: CASSPTRTGQNNEQFF. As DNA, the CDR3 is TGTGCCAGCAGCCCAACCCGGACAGGACAGAACAATGAGCAGTTCTTC.

This chain uses TRBV18 with TRBJ2-5; no clear D. Trimming removed 5 bases from V and 4 bases from J, with 5 bases in between. From germline, CDR1 is KGHSH and CDR2 LQKENI. CDR3 length: 11 residues. The CDR3 protein is CASSSGETQYF. In DNA form, the CDR3 reads TGTGCCAGCTCATCGGGAGAGACCCAGTACTTC.

J is TRBJ1-1 and V is TRBV11-3, with D unresolved. Germline V gene sequence: CDR1 SGHNT, CDR2 YENEEA. The V end lost 3 bases, the J end lost 3 bases, and 14 bases lay between the germline ends. The CDR3 is 15 amino acids. CDR3 DNA: TGTGCCAGCAGCTTGCGCCCGGGGAGGGACACTGAAGCTTTCTTT. This translates into CASSLRPGRDTEAFF. The full variable domain, in which reference TRBV11-3 and TRBJ1-1 provide the parts outside the CDR3, is EAGVVQSPRYKIIEKKQPVAFWCNPISGHNTLYWYLQNLGQGPELLIRYENEEAVDDSQLPKDRFSAERLKGVDSTLKIQPAELGDSAVYLCASSLRPGRDTEAFFGQGTRLTVV.